This T cell receptor (beta chain) was profiled in a study of radiation and T cells in renal cell carcinoma. As for the study in general: Nephrectomy followed 15 Gy stereotactic body radiation by 4 weeks.

Study findings and constraints: From baseline, blood top tumor clonotypes peaked at 2 weeks post-radiation.

Assay: immunoSEQ multiplex PCR; the TCRdb copy retains only in-frame clones and omits some. The repertoire consists of tens of thousands of clones, with approximately 83% occurring once and the leading ten covering roughly 7%. With regard to this clone: Its antigen is currently unknown.

The time point: baseline pretreatment blood. The treatment denotes: 15 Gy SBRT to primary tumor, nephrectomy 4 weeks later. Germline V lookup: CDR1 MNHEY, CDR2 SMNVEV (reference sequence). V lost 2 bases and J 5 bases, leaving 7 bases between the germline ends. The CDR3 is made up of 13 amino acids. The chain combines TRBV27 with TRBJ1-5; possible D gene TRBD1, 5 bases. The sequence was collected from a man in his 60s with renal cell carcinoma. The specimen was blood, collected from a patient whose treatment included radiotherapy and nephrectomy. The CDR3 region is CASSLGGDQPQHF. CDR3 nucleotides: TGTGCCAGCAGTTTAGGGGGGGATCAGCCCCAGCATTTT.